The sequence of this T cell receptor beta chain was determined in a study of T cell responses to AZD1222 COVID-19 vaccine. Study-wide points: It was only after the peak T cell response that any repertoires were sampled. CD4 TCRs covered the whole spike, strongest at regions 160-218 and 743-854. Donors were chiefly white British, with a greater number of females, and clonal diversity was perhaps underestimated. Nearly half of spike-specific TCRs reportedly target variant regions that are unmutated in the B.1.351 and B.1.1.7 variants.

With respect to this clone: Its antigen is not identified.

Produced via immunoSEQ multiplex PCR; TCRdb's table is partial and in-frame only. Counted here are around 130,000 clones, around 85% occurring once; the ten biggest clones make up 9% to 9.5%. The CDR3 sequence is 19 residues long. The J segment lost 10 bases and the V segment lost 2 bases, leaving 21 bases of the junction unmatched. The germline gives CDR1 KGHDR, CDR2 SFDVKD. This TCR came from an adult in good health. Sequences were derived from peripheral blood, sampled on day 0 of AZD1222 vaccination. The rearrangement links TRBV24-1 to TRBJ1-5; 8 bases line up with TRBD1. CDR3 sequence reads: CATSDSRRDRIGLGRPQHF. CDR3 nucleotide sequence: TGTGCCACCAGTGATTCCCGACGGGACAGGATCGGCCTGGGGAGACCCCAGCATTTT.